This TCR beta chain originates from a study of blood T cells in healthy people across ages. The authors extracted at least 5.5 micrograms of total RNA per sample. In regard to this clonotype: At one end, the junction sequence differs from germline, possibly due to a read error.

The second PCR ran roughly 7 to 12 cycles with a sample-barcoded 5' primer and J-beta primers. From the 5' RACE reads, TCRdb called clonotypes with MiXCR, one entry per CDR3 protein. This sample has about 540,000 distinct CDR3 sequences, with 24% found just once. This sample was shared with a second study, whose subject was T cells of mothers and their children. From that report: A few healthy Caucasian mothers, along with their six children, served as the donors.

Sequencing used blood. This clonotype was sampled from a boy between 10 and 17 years old in good health.

CDR3 protein: CRVGPGGIQETQYF. The DNA for the CDR3 is TGCAGGGTTGGTCCGGGCGGGATTCAAGAGACCCAGTACTTC. This chain connects TRBV29-1 to TRBJ2-5; D perhaps matches TRBD2 (6 bases). The CDR3 runs to 14 residues. In germline, CDR1 is SQVTM, CDR2 ANQGSEA.